This TCR beta chain was captured in a study of Siglec-9 on CD8 T cells in melanoma. Assay: immunoSEQ multiplex PCR; the TCRdb copy retains only in-frame clones and omits some. This table holds 30,000 to 45,000 clones, more than 65% found once. Study-wide results and caveats: In melanoma tumors, a Siglec-9-marked effector memory CD8+ subset reportedly appeared to accumulate.

This clone was seen only once. The antigen is unknown. The specimen was Siglec-9- CD8+ T cells sorted from blood. This receptor was identified in a human donor in good health.

The CDR3 DNA is TGTGCCAGCAGCTTACTAAGTCTGGGCGGGGACTCCTACGAGCAGTACTTC. It is translated as CASSLLSLGGDSYEQYF. This chain connects TRBV11-2 to TRBJ2-7, with D perhaps matching TRBD2 (6 bases). There are 17 residues in the CDR3. V lost 2 bases to trimming and J lost 0 bases, with 17 bases between them. The germline V gene encodes CDR1 SGHAT and CDR2 FQNNGV.